This TCR beta chain was documented in a study of blood T cell repertoires in COVID-19. The wider study: The study drew acute and convalescent COVID-19 samples from the United States, Italy and Spain. Sample material is recorded as cDNA or gDNA derived from T cells, B-cell-depleted T cells, or PBMCs.

As originally analysed: Reference gene primers were amplified, and this amplification served to estimate nucleated cell counts. TCRdb keeps only in-frame clones here, not all; method: immunoSEQ multiplex PCR. The V and J calls and the clone size are those of that table, but D and trimming were determined from the DNA. This sample has around 60,000 clones, with over 75% found just once. This clonotype was sampled from a woman of 80 years or more with acute or convalescent COVID-19. Sequences were obtained from peripheral blood.

The CDR3 sequence is CATSVQGVRSTSPLHF. The CDR3 nucleotides read TGTGCCACCAGCGTTCAGGGCGTCCGATCCACGTCACCCCTCCACTTT. The chain employs TRBV15 and TRBJ1-6; D perhaps matches TRBD1 (5 bases). This CDR3 is 16 amino acids long. Germline V lookup: CDR1 LNHNV, CDR2 YYDKDF (reference sequence). Trimming shortened V by 5 bases and J by 10 bases, and 21 bases separated the two germline ends.